The clone carrying this T cell receptor beta chain was seen repeatedly, ten times or more. Antigen specificity is unknown. The sample is drawn from a study of T cells in Graves' hyperthyroidism and ophthalmopathy. Findings and caveats of the study: Separation of ophthalmopathy from stable hyperthyroidism was achieved by a 13 V-J model. Expanded thyroid clonotypes (above 0.001) were mostly also found in blood.

Using RNA transcripts as the source, TCR beta CDR3 regions were amplified. The HTBI set primed first-round TCR CDR3 RT-PCR. MiXCR was run by TCRdb on the multiplex PCR reads, yielding one entry per CDR3 protein. Among hundreds of thousands of distinct CDR3 sequences, about 20% were seen once, and the ten largest hold about 45%. CDR3 length: 13 residues. V lost 3 bases and J 3 bases, leaving 9 bases between the germline ends. Germline values: CDR1 DFQATT, CDR2 SNEGSKA (reference sequence). Criteria for exclusion of patients were uncontrolled infection, other autoimmune disease, pregnancy or lactation. The receptor comes from a man in his forties or fifties with Graves' ophthalmopathy. The sample was blood. The J gene is TRBJ1-3, the V gene TRBV20-1; D is unclear. The CDR3, as DNA: TGCAGTGCTAGTTATTTACATGGAAACACCATATATTTT. Residues: CSASYLHGNTIYF.